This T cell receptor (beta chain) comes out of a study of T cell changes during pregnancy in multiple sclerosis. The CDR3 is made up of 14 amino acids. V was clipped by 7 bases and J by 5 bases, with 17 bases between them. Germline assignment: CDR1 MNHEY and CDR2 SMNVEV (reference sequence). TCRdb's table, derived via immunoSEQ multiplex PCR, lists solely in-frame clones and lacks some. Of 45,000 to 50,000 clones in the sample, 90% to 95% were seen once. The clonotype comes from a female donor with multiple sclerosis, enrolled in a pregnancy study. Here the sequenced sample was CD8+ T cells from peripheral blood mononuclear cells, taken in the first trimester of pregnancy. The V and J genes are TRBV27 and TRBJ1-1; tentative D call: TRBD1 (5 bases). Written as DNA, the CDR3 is TGTGCCAGCACCCTTTGGGGGGGAATGACTGAAGCTTTCTTT. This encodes CASTLWGGMTEAFF.